The T cell receptor (beta chain) under discussion was sequenced for a study of cytomegalovirus exposure and HLA in healthy donors. A word on this clone: Its antigen is currently unknown.

Findings and caveats of the study: The study designated 150 or so TCR beta chains cytomegalovirus-associated.

PCR involved 60 Vbeta and 13 Jbeta primers. TCRdb's copy holds only in-frame clones and misses some; the assay was immunoSEQ multiplex PCR. The repertoire holds around 130,000 clones, roughly 79% seen once, with approximately 1.7% in the top ten. The CDR3 is 16 amino acids. Deletions cut 6 bases from V and 1 base from J, with 18 bases between. Germline V gives CDR1 MNHEY, CDR2 SMNVEV (reference sequence). Sequencing was carried out using PBMCs. The sequence was collected from a woman in her forties or fifties in good health and CMV-seronegative. This chain uses TRBV27 with TRBJ2-5, with a tentative D call TRBD1 (6 bases). The CDR3 reads CASRRSPTGSQETQYF. Here the CDR3 DNA reads TGTGCCAGCAGGCGTTCCCCGACAGGTAGCCAAGAGACCCAGTACTTC.